This passage covers 32 T cell receptor beta chains from one sample sequenced in a study of T cell responses to AZD1222 COVID-19 vaccine. Repertoires were generated with immunoSEQ multiplex PCR, while TCRdb's copy carries only in-frame clones and drops some. The sample lists approximately 190,000 clones, 80% to 95% occurring once. The sample here was peripheral blood, taken 28 days after the second AZD1222 dose. The receptors here all came from an adult who received the AZD1222 COVID-19 vaccine.

The chain links TRBV9 to TRBJ2-1; 9 positions agree with TRBD1. The V gene end was trimmed by 3 bases and the J gene end by 4 bases; junction bases not matched to a gene: 2. Per germline, CDR1 SGDLS and CDR2 YYNGEE. The CDR3 loop spans 14 amino acids. Here the CDR3 DNA reads TGTGCCAGCAGCGCGGGACAGGGATACAATGAGCAGTTCTTC. This sequence encodes CASSAGQGYNEQFF. The full variable domain, its missing parts supplied by reference TRBV9 and TRBJ2-1, is DSGVTQTPKHLITATGQRVTLRCSPRSGDLSVYWYQQSLDQGLQFLIQYYNGEERAKGNILERFSAQQFPDLHSELNLSSLELGDSALYFCASSAGQGYNEQFFGPGTRLTVL.

The gene calls are TRBV7-3 and TRBJ1-6; possibly TRBD1 for D (5 bases). The CDR3 consists of 16 residues. V lost 6 bases, J lost 5 bases, and 17 bases lay in between. In germline, CDR1 is SGHTA, CDR2 FQGTGA. The CDR3 region is CASSPTGAGHNSPLHF. The CDR3 DNA reads as TGTGCCAGCAGTCCCACCGGGGCAGGACATAATTCACCCCTCCACTTT.

V is TRBV12-5 and J is TRBJ1-5; tentative D call: TRBD1 (6 bases). This CDR3 contains 15 residues. Trimming pared 8 bases from V and 6 bases from J, leaving 20 bases between. The germline V gene encodes CDR1 LGHNT and CDR2 FRNRAP. CDR3 DNA: TGTGCTAGTACTATTTACGGGGGCGCGGGTCAGCCCCAGCATTTT. Its translation is CASTIYGGAGQPQHF.

V usage is TRBV6-1 and J usage is TRBJ2-1; no clear D. The V end was cut by 2 bases, the J end by 9 bases, with 11 bases between. Germline V CDR1 and CDR2: MNHNS, SASEGT. The CDR3 has 13 residues. CDR3 DNA sequence: TGTGCCAGCAGTGAACCCCAGCCCCGTGAGCAGTTCTTC. It yields the protein CASSEPQPREQFF.

In nucleotides, the CDR3 is TGTGCCAGCAGTGAAGACAGGGGGGATAATTCACCCCTCCACTTT. It yields the protein CASSEDRGDNSPLHF. The chain links TRBV6-1 to TRBJ1-6; 8 positions match TRBD1. Trimming at V came to 1 base and at J to 5 bases, leaving 1 base not matched to a gene. CDR1 MNHNS and CDR2 SASEGT come from the germline V gene. The length of the CDR3 is 15 residues.

The count of this clone is one. The chain carries TRBV10-3 and TRBJ2-2; TRBD2 agrees at 9 bases. Germline CDR1 is ENHRY and CDR2 is SYGVKD. The J segment lost 5 bases and the V segment lost 10 bases, leaving 8 bases of the junction unmatched. The CDR3 totals 14 residues. CDR3 sequence reads: CATQSGGTTGELFF. In DNA form, the CDR3 reads TGTGCCACCCAAAGCGGGGGGACTACCGGGGAGCTGTTTTTT.

The chain uses TRBV4-1 and TRBJ1-1; D may be TRBD1 (5 bases). The ends were cut back, 0 bases at V and 6 bases at J, with 11 bases in the middle. The germline gives CDR1 MGHRA, CDR2 YSYEKL. The CDR3 length is 14 residues. The CDR3 bases are TGCGCCAGCAGCCAAGAGGGGCGGGTAGCTGAAGCTTTCTTT. Its protein is CASSQEGRVAEAFF.

This rearrangement joins TRBV23-1 to TRBJ1-6; D is perhaps TRBD1 (5 bases). TRBV23-1 is reported as an ORF; its role is uncertain. The CDR3 totals 10 residues. The CDR3 sequence: CGDTTVSLHF. The CDR3 DNA follows: TGCGGCGATACGACAGTCTCCCTCCACTTT.

The genes are TRBV19 and TRBJ1-2; perhaps TRBD1 as D (6 bases). CDR1 LNHDA and CDR2 SQIVND come from the germline V gene (reference sequence). Trimming removed 3 bases at V and 7 bases at J, with 15 bases between. CDR3 length equals 14 residues. CDR3 nucleotides: TGTGCCAGTAGTATCGGGGGGCCCGGTACTGGCTACACCTTC. Translation gives CASSIGGPGTGYTF.

This chain joins TRBV6-5 and TRBJ1-3, with a tentative D call TRBD1 (5 bases). The V and J ends lost 8 bases and 0 bases respectively, with 11 bases between them. The CDR3 extends over 14 amino acids. Germline V gene data show CDR1 as MNHEY and CDR2 as SVGAGI. CDR3 sequence: CASWGLISGNTIYF. The DNA for the CDR3 is TGTGCCAGCTGGGGACTGATCTCTGGAAACACCATATATTTT.

The chain couples TRBV11-3 to TRBJ2-5; 9 nucleotides agree with TRBD1. The CDR3 is made up of 16 amino acids. V lost 3 bases and J lost 0; bases outside the gene matches: 5. Germline V gene data show CDR1 as SGHNT and CDR2 as YENEEA. This CDR3 reads CASSLGQGGYQETQYF. The DNA of the CDR3 is TGTGCCAGCAGCTTGGGACAGGGAGGGTACCAAGAGACCCAGTACTTC.

This rearrangement joins TRBV2 to TRBJ1-1; TRBD1 matches at 11 bases. The CDR3 is made up of 14 amino acids. Germline CDR1 and CDR2: SNHLY and FYNNEI. After removal of 8 bases from V and 10 bases from J, the junction contained 12 bases not matched to a gene. CDR3 DNA: TGTGCCAGCGAATTAACCGGGACAGGGGGGATAGCTTTCTTT. It is translated as CASELTGTGGIAFF.

The chain is built from TRBV19 and TRBJ1-6; D gene unclear. The germline CDR1 and CDR2 sequences are LNHDA and SQIVND (reference sequence). The V end was cut by 5 bases, the J end by 7 bases, with 9 bases between. The CDR3 consists of 13 residues. This chain's CDR3 is CASSSDRNSPLHF. As DNA, the CDR3 is TGTGCCAGTAGTTCGGATCGCAATTCACCCCTCCACTTT.

The CDR3: CASSKGRVAYGYTF. For the CDR3, the DNA is TGTGCCAGCAGCAAAGGTAGGGTAGCCTATGGCTACACCTTC. V is TRBV21-1 and J is TRBJ1-2. TRBV21-1 is assigned pseudogene status. The CDR3 spans 14 residues.

V gene TRBV9 combines with J gene TRBJ2-1; 10 positions agree with TRBD2. V trimming: 0 bases; J trimming: 3 bases; junction bases outside the gene matches: 3. This CDR3 contains 16 residues. Germline V gene data show CDR1 as SGDLS and CDR2 as YYNGEE. Here the CDR3 reads CASSVDSGGRYNEQFF. The CDR3 DNA is TGTGCCAGCAGCGTAGATAGCGGGGGGCGCTACAATGAGCAGTTCTTC. The whole variable domain, remainder taken from reference TRBV9 and TRBJ2-1, is DSGVTQTPKHLITATGQRVTLRCSPRSGDLSVYWYQQSLDQGLQFLIQYYNGEERAKGNILERFSAQQFPDLHSELNLSSLELGDSALYFCASSVDSGGRYNEQFFGPGTRLTVL.

This chain uses TRBV28 with TRBJ1-1; 8 bases fit TRBD1. Trimming removed 8 bases from V and 4 bases from J; junction bases left unmatched: 12. CDR3 length equals 15 residues. Germline V gives CDR1 MDHEN, CDR2 SYDVKM. CDR3 DNA: TGTGCCAGCTCGAGGGCAGGGGGCCTGGGCACTGAAGCTTTCTTT. Amino acids: CASSRAGGLGTEAFF.

Worth noting for this clone: The same CDR3 can be traced to other DNA sequences in this sample. The chain joins TRBV3-1 (or the pseudogene TRBV3-2) to TRBJ1-2; D is unresolved. The germline CDR1 and CDR2 sequences are LGHDT and YNNKEL (reference sequence). The CDR3 is 11 residues long. The V end lost 4 bases, the J end lost 5 bases, and 5 bases lay between the germline ends. The CDR3 DNA reads TGTGCCAGCAGCCGTGGGTATGGCTACACCTTC. Translated: CASSRGYGYTF.

The chain recombines TRBV11-2 with TRBJ2-2; TRBD1 matches at 7 bases. Per the germline V gene, CDR1 is SGHAT and CDR2 is FQNNGV. This CDR3 has 14 residues. The V and J ends lost 7 bases and 4 bases, in that order; junction bases with no gene match: 6. DNA of the CDR3: TGTGCCAGCAAGGGGGCTATTAGCACCGGGGAGCTGTTTTTT. Its translation is CASKGAISTGELFF.

This clone was seen a few times. This rearrangement joins TRBV9 to TRBJ1-3; no firm D call. This CDR3 is 16 amino acids long. V was shortened by 0 bases and J by 0 bases, with 10 bases between the two germline ends. Germline V gives CDR1 SGDLS, CDR2 YYNGEE. For the CDR3, the DNA is TGTGCCAGCAGCGTAGGGACCCACGGCTCTGGAAACACCATATATTTT. This translates into CASSVGTHGSGNTIYF.

The V call is TRBV10-3, the J call TRBJ1-1; the D gene is possibly TRBD1 (6 bases). With 5 bases removed from V and 7 bases from J, the gap between germline ends came to 11 bases. Germline CDR1 reads ENHRY; CDR2 reads SYGVKD. There are 12 residues in the CDR3. The CDR3 region has the DNA TGTGCCATCAGTACAGGGATTGATGAAGCTTTCTTT. Protein sequence: CAISTGIDEAFF.

The chain combines TRBV7-2 with TRBJ1-1; no firm D call. This CDR3 has 15 amino acids. Trimming cost V 1 base and J 1 base, with 10 bases left between them. CDR1 SGHTA and CDR2 FQGNSA come from the germline V gene. The CDR3 region has the DNA TGTGCCAGCAGCTTAGTGGTGATGGGGAACACTGAAGCTTTCTTT. This sequence encodes CASSLVVMGNTEAFF.

This clone was observed once. The genes are TRBV7-9 and TRBJ1-1; tentatively, D is TRBD1 (5 bases). The CDR3 spans 15 residues. Trimming left V 5 bases short and J 0 bases short, with 13 bases between. Germline CDR1 reads SEHNR; CDR2 reads FQNEAQ (reference sequence). The CDR3 DNA reads as TGTGCCAGCAGCGCCCAGGGACTGGTGAACACTGAAGCTTTCTTT. Protein sequence: CASSAQGLVNTEAFF.

The chain has TRBV6-2 or TRBV6-3 and TRBJ2-3; D might be TRBD1 (6 bases). The CDR3 sequence is 20 residues long. Germline-derived CDR1 and CDR2 are MNHEY and SVGEGT. The V gene lost 2 bases and the J gene lost 1 base, with 25 bases spanning the gap. In DNA, the CDR3 is TGTGCCAGCAGTTACACCCTCTTACAGGGAAGGTCGGGCCGCACAGATACGCAGTATTTT. Its protein product is CASSYTLLQGRSGRTDTQYF.

The chain carries TRBV27 and TRBJ1-1; D is unresolved. This CDR3 is built from 13 residues. Germline CDR1 reads MNHEY; CDR2 reads SMNVEV (reference sequence). Trimming took off 2 bases at V and 5 bases at J, with 9 bases between the two ends. The CDR3 protein is CASSLNSGTEAFF. The CDR3, as DNA: TGTGCCAGCAGTTTAAACTCGGGGACTGAAGCTTTCTTT.

The chain carries TRBV4-3 and TRBJ1-1, with a tentative D call TRBD1 (5 bases). Germline V gives CDR1 LGHNA, CDR2 YSLEER. The CDR3 totals 13 residues. The V end was cut by 0 bases, the J end by 6 bases, with 8 bases between. In nucleotides, the CDR3 is TGCGCCAGCAGCCAAGACAGGGTCCCTGAAGCTTTCTTT. It yields the protein CASSQDRVPEAFF.

The chain employs TRBV19 and TRBJ1-3; D gene unclear. The V end was cut by 5 bases, the J end by 3 bases, with 11 bases between. Germline CDR1 is LNHDA and CDR2 is SQIVND (reference sequence). The CDR3 runs to 14 residues. The CDR3 is CASSWSGGGNTIYF. The CDR3 nucleotides read TGTGCCAGTAGTTGGTCAGGCGGTGGAAACACCATATATTTT.

This clone has only one observation. This chain uses TRBV3-1 (or the pseudogene TRBV3-2) with TRBJ1-1; D is possibly TRBD1 (5 bases). This CDR3 has 14 amino acids. Germline V gives CDR1 LGHDT, CDR2 YNNKEL (reference sequence). The germline V and J ends were trimmed by 6 bases and 0 bases, with 11 bases remaining between them. CDR3 sequence (DNA): TGTGCCAGCAGTCCCGAGACAGTGAACACTGAAGCTTTCTTT. It is translated as CASSPETVNTEAFF.

This clone was detected only once. The genes are TRBV6-5 and TRBJ1-1, with D unresolved. This CDR3 is 12 amino acids long. CDR1 MNHEY and CDR2 SVGAGI come from the germline V gene. V was pared by 4 bases and J by 3 bases, with 6 bases between. The chain's CDR3 is CASSSVYTEAFF. CDR3 nucleotide sequence: TGTGCCAGCAGTTCCGTCTACACTGAAGCTTTCTTT.

The V and J genes are TRBV27 and TRBJ1-1; D might be TRBD1 (5 bases). The germline gives CDR1 MNHEY, CDR2 SMNVEV (reference sequence). Trimming shortened V by 6 bases and J by 10 bases, and 24 bases separated the two germline ends. CDR3 length: 15 amino acids. The chain's CDR3 is CASSPFPSLGVGAFF. Here the CDR3 DNA reads TGTGCCAGCAGCCCCTTCCCCTCGCTGGGGGTGGGAGCTTTCTTT.

The chain combines TRBV7-9 with TRBJ1-4; D is perhaps TRBD1 (6 bases). V was pared by 1 base and J by 5 bases, with 14 bases between. CDR1 and CDR2 from the germline V gene are SEHNR and FQNEAQ (reference sequence). The CDR3 covers 16 residues. The CDR3 spells CASSLDLGATNEKLFF. The CDR3 region has the DNA TGTGCCAGCAGCTTAGACTTGGGGGCTACCAATGAAAAACTGTTTTTT.

The chain recombines TRBV4-3 with TRBJ2-5; 8 bases align to TRBD2. With V trimmed by 1 base and J by 5 bases, 0 bases remained unmatched. The CDR3 contains 13 residues. From germline, CDR1 is LGHNA and CDR2 YSLEER. CDR3 region: CASSQGLAETQYF. CDR3 in DNA: TGCGCCAGCAGCCAAGGACTAGCGGAGACCCAGTACTTC.

The CDR3 is CATSDATRGQETQYF. DNA of the CDR3: TGTGCCACCAGTGATGCAACTAGGGGCCAAGAGACCCAGTACTTC. The chain has TRBV24-1 and TRBJ2-5; D possibly uses TRBD1 or TRBD2 (5 bases each). The germline CDR1 and CDR2 sequences are KGHDR and SFDVKD. Between the trimmed V and J ends, which lost 3 bases and 1 base, there was a span of 11 bases. The CDR3 covers 15 residues.